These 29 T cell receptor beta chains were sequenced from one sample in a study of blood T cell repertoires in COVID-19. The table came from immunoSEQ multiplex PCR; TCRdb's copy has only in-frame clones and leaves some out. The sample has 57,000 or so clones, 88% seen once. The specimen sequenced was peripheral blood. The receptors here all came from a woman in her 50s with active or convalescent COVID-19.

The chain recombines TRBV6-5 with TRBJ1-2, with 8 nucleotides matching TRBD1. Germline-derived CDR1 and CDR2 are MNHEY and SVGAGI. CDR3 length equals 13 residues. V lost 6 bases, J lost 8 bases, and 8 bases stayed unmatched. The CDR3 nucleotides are TGTGCCAGCAGGGGGGGGACAGGTCAAGGCTACACCTTC. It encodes CASRGGTGQGYTF.

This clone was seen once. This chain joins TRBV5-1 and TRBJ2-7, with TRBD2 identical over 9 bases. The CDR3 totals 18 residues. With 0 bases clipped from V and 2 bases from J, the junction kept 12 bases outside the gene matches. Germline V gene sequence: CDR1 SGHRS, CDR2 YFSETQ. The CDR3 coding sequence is TGCGCCAGCAGCTTGGATGCGGGAGGGCCGGGTTTCGCCTACGAGCAGTACTTC. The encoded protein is CASSLDAGGPGFAYEQYF.

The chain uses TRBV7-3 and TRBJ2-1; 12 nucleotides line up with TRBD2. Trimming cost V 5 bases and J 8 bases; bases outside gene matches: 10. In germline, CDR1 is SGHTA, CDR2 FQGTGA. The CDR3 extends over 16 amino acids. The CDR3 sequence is CASSTSSGRAGHEQFF. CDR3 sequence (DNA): TGTGCCAGCAGCACCTCTAGCGGGAGGGCCGGTCATGAGCAGTTCTTC.

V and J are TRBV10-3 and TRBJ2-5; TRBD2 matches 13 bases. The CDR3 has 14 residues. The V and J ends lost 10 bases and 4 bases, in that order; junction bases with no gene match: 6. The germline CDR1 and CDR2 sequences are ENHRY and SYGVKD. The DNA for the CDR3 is TGTGCCACCCGACTAGCGGGAGGAGCAGAGACCCAGTACTTC. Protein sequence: CATRLAGGAETQYF.

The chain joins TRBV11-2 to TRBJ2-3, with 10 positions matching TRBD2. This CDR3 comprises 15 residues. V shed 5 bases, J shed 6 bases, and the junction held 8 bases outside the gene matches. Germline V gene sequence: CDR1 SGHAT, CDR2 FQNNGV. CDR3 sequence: CASSTPSGRGDTQYF. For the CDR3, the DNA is TGTGCCAGCAGCACCCCTAGCGGGAGAGGTGATACGCAGTATTTT.

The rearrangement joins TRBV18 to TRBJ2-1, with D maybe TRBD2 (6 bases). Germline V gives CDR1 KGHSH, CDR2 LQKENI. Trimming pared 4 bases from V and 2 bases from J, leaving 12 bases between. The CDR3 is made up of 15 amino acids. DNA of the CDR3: TGTGCCAGCTCACGTAGAGCGGGCACCTACAATGAGCAGTTCTTC. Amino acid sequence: CASSRRAGTYNEQFF. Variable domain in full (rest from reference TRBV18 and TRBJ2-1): NAGVMQNPRHLVRRRGQEARLRCSPMKGHSHVYWYRQLPEEGLKFMVYLQKENIIDESGMPKERFSAEFPKEGPSILRIQQVVRGDSAAYFCASSRRAGTYNEQFFGPGTRLTVL.

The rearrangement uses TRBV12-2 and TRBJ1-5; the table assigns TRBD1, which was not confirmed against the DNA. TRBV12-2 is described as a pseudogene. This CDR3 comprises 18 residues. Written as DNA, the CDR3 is TGTGCAAGTCCTCATGTGGGACAGGGATTTTATAGCAATCAGCCCCAGCATTTT. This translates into CASPHVGQGFYSNQPQHF.

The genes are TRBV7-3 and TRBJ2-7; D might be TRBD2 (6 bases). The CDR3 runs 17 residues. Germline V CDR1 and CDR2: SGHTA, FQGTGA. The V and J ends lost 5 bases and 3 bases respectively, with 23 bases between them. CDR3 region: CASSPTRRGGINYEQYF. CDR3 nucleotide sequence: TGTGCCAGCAGCCCCACAAGGCGGGGCGGGATAAACTACGAGCAGTACTTC.

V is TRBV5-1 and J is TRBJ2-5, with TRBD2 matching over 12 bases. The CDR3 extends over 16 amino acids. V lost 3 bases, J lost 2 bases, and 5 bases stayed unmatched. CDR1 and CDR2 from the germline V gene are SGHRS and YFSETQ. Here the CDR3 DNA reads TGCGCCAGCAGCTCCGGGACTAGCGGGTCTCAAGAGACCCAGTACTTC. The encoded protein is CASSSGTSGSQETQYF.

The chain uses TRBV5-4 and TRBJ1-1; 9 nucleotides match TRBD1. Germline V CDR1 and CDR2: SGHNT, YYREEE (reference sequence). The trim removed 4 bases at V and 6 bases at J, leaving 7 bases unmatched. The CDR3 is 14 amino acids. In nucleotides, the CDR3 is TGTGCCAGCAGCGTCGGGGACAGGGCGGCTGAAGCTTTCTTT. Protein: CASSVGDRAAEAFF.

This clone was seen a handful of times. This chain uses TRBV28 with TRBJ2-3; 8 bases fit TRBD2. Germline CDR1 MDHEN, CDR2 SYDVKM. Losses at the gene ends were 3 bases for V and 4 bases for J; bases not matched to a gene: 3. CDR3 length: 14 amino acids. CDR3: CASSFGLAADTQYF. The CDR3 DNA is TGTGCCAGCAGTTTCGGACTAGCTGCAGATACGCAGTATTTT.

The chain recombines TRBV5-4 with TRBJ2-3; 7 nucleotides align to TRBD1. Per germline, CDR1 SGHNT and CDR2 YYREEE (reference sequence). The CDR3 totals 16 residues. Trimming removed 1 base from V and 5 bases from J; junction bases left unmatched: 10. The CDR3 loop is CASSLRYRGVVDTQYF. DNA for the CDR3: TGTGCCAGCAGCTTGCGCTACAGGGGTGTGGTAGATACGCAGTATTTT.

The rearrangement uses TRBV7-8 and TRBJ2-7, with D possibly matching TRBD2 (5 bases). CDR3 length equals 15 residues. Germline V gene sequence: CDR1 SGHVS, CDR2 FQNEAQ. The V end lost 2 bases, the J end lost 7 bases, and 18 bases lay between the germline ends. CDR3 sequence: CASSLLGERVGEQYF. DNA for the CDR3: TGTGCCAGCAGCTTACTGGGAGAAAGGGTGGGGGAGCAGTACTTC.

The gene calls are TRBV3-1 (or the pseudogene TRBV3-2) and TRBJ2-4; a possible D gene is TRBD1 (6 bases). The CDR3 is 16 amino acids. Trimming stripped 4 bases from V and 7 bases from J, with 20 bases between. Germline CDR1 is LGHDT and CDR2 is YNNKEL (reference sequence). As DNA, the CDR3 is TGTGCCAGCAGCCGGACGGACAGTGAGGATTTGAACATTCAGTACTTC. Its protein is CASSRTDSEDLNIQYF.

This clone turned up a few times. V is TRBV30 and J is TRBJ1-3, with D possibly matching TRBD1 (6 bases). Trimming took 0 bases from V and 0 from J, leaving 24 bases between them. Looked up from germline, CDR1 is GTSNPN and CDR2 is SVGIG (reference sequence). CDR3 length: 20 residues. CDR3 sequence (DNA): TGTGCCTGGAGTGTCCAACGGCTTACAGGGACCTCCGCCTCTGGAAACACCATATATTTT. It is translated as CAWSVQRLTGTSASGNTIYF.

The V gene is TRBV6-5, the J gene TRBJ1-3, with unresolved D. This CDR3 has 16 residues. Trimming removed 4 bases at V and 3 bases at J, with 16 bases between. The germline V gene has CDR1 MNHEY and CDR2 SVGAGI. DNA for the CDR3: TGTGCCAGCAGTTCCTCAGGAGCGGTGGGTGGAAACACCATATATTTT. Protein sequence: CASSSSGAVGGNTIYF.

CDR3 coding DNA: TGTGCCAGCAGCTTAACAGGCGGTGGGCTAGCTGCAGAAGAGCAGTACTTC. As protein: CASSLTGGGLAAEEQYF. The chain links TRBV7-3 to TRBJ2-7; tentative D call: TRBD2 (5 bases). Between the trimmed V and J ends, which lost 0 bases and 7 bases, there was a span of 22 bases. The CDR3 totals 17 residues. Per germline, CDR1 SGHTA and CDR2 FQGTGA.

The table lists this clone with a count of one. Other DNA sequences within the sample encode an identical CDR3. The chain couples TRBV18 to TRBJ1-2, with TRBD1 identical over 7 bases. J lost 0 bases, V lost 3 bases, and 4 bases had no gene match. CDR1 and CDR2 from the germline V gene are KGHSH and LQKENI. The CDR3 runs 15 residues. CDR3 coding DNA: TGTGCCAGCTCACCCGGACAGGATACTAACTATGGCTACACCTTC. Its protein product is CASSPGQDTNYGYTF. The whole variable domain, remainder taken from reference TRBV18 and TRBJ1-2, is NAGVMQNPRHLVRRRGQEARLRCSPMKGHSHVYWYRQLPEEGLKFMVYLQKENIIDESGMPKERFSAEFPKEGPSILRIQQVVRGDSAAYFCASSPGQDTNYGYTFGSGTRLTVV.

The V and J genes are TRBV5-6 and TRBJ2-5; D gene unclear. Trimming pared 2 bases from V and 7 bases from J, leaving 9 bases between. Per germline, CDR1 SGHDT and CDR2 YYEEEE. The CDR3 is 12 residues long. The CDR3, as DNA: TGTGCCAGCAGCTTCATGTTTTCGACCCAGTACTTC. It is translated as CASSFMFSTQYF.

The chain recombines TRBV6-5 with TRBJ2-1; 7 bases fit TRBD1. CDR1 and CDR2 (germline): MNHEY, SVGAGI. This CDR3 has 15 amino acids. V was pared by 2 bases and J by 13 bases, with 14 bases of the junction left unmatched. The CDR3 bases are TGTGCCAGCAGTTACGACAGGGACCTAATGGGGAACCAGTTCTTC. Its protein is CASSYDRDLMGNQFF.

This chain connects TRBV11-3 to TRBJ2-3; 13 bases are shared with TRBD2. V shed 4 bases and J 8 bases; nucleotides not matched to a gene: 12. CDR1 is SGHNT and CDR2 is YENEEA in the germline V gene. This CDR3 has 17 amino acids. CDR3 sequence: CASSSDWTSGGDGTQYF. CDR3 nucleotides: TGTGCCAGCAGCTCGGATTGGACTAGCGGGGGAGATGGTACGCAGTATTTT. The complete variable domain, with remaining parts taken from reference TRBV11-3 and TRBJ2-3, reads EAGVVQSPRYKIIEKKQPVAFWCNPISGHNTLYWYLQNLGQGPELLIRYENEEAVDDSQLPKDRFSAERLKGVDSTLKIQPAELGDSAVYLCASSSDWTSGGDGTQYFGPGTRLTVL.

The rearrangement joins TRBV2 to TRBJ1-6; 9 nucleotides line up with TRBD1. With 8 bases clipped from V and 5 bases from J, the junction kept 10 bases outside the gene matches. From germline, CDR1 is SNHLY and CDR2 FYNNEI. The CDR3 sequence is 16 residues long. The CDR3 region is CASSGTGQTHNSPLHF. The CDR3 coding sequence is TGTGCCAGCTCCGGGACAGGGCAGACTCATAATTCACCCCTCCACTTT.

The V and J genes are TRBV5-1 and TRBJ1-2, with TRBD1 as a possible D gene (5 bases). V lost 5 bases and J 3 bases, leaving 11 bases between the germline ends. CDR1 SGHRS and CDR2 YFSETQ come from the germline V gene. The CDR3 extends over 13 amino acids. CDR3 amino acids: CASRQEGYYGYTF. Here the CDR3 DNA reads TGCGCCAGCAGACAGGAGGGGTACTATGGCTACACCTTC.

CDR3 in amino acids: CASSQTSKGGSGNTIYF. CDR3 sequence (DNA): TGTGCCAGCAGCCAGACATCAAAAGGGGGCTCTGGAAACACCATATATTTT. The rearrangement links TRBV3-1 (or the pseudogene TRBV3-2) to TRBJ1-3; possibly TRBD1 for D (6 bases). Germline V gives CDR1 LGHDT, CDR2 YNNKEL (reference sequence). The CDR3 totals 17 residues. V was pared by 3 bases and J by 0 bases, with 15 bases between.

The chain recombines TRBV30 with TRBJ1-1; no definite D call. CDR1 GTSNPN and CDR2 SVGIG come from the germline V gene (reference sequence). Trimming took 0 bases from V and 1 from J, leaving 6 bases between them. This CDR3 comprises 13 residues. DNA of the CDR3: TGTGCCTGGAGTGTTTGGGCGAACACTGAAGCTTTCTTT. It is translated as CAWSVWANTEAFF.

CDR3 loop: CASSGVQGPDTQYF. CDR3 bases: TGTGCCAGCAGTGGAGTGCAGGGGCCAGATACGCAGTATTTT. This sequence joins TRBV28 and TRBJ2-3, with TRBD1 as a possible D gene (6 bases). CDR1 is MDHEN and CDR2 is SYDVKM in the germline V gene. V lost 5 bases, J lost 4 bases, and 13 bases lay in between. The CDR3 runs 14 residues.

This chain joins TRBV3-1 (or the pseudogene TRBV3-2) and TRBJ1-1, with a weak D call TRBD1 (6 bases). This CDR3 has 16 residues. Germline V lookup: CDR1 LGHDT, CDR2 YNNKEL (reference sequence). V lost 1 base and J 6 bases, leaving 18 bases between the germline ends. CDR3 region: CASSQVQDGRGSEAFF. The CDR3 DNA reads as TGTGCCAGCAGCCAAGTACAGGACGGAAGGGGGTCTGAAGCTTTCTTT.

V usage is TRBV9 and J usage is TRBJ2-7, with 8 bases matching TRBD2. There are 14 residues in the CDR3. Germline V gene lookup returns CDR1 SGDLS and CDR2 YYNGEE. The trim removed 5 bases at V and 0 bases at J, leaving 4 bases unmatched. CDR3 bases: TGTGCCAGCAGTAAGCGGGAGTCCTCCTACGAGCAGTACTTC. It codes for CASSKRESSYEQYF.

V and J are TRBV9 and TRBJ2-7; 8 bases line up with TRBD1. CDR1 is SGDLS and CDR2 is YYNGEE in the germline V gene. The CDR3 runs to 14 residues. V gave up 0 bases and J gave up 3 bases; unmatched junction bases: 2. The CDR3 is CASSVEDRDYEQYF. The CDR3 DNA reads TGTGCCAGCAGCGTAGAGGACAGGGACTACGAGCAGTACTTC.